Each of the 14 T cell receptor beta chains below was sequenced from the same sample in a study of cytomegalovirus exposure and HLA in healthy donors. PCR used 60 Vbeta primers and 13 Jbeta primers. Libraries were prepared by immunoSEQ multiplex PCR; TCRdb keeps only in-frame clonotypes and omits some of them. Here the sample spans 150,000 or so clones, nearly 80% being singletons. Sequencing input: PBMCs. These receptors all come from a man aged 40-55 years in good health and CMV-seropositive.

The V gene is TRBV18, the J gene TRBJ2-2; tentative D call: TRBD1 (5 bases). Germline CDR1 is KGHSH and CDR2 is LQKENI. CDR3 length equals 16 residues. Trimming shortened V by 3 bases and J by 4 bases, and 15 bases separated the two germline ends. This CDR3 is CASSPDARVRTGELFF. For the CDR3, the DNA is TGTGCCAGCTCACCTGACGCCAGGGTTCGCACCGGGGAGCTGTTTTTT.

The chain combines TRBV7-9 with TRBJ2-2, with 8 positions matching TRBD2. The CDR3 covers 16 residues. Looked up from germline, CDR1 is SEHNR and CDR2 is FQNEAQ (reference sequence). J lost 2 bases, V lost 0 bases, and 2 bases had no gene match. CDR3 amino acids: CASSLASGINTGELFF. The CDR3 nucleotides are TGTGCCAGCAGCTTAGCTAGCGGGATTAACACCGGGGAGCTGTTTTTT.

Turning to this clone: Additional DNA sequences in this sample encode the identical CDR3. V is TRBV10-3 and J is TRBJ2-3; D may be TRBD2 (6 bases). Trimming took off 4 bases at V and 3 bases at J, with 8 bases between the two ends. This CDR3 has 13 residues. Germline CDR1 reads ENHRY; CDR2 reads SYGVKD. This chain's CDR3 is CAISVGRTDTQYF. The CDR3 coding sequence is TGTGCCATCAGTGTCGGGAGAACAGATACGCAGTATTTT.

Regarding this clone: Other DNA sequences from this sample encode an identical CDR3 as well. The chain employs TRBV27 and TRBJ1-1; possible D gene TRBD1, 6 bases. Germline loops: CDR1 MNHEY, CDR2 SMNVEV (reference sequence). Trimming took 6 bases from V and 5 from J, leaving 19 bases between them. The CDR3 has 15 residues. The CDR3 nucleotides read TGTGCCAGCAGCTTAGAGGGTAGGGGGTGGACTGAAGCTTTCTTT. Translating gives CASSLEGRGWTEAFF.

This chain links TRBV19 with TRBJ2-7; 11 bases align to TRBD2. Germline V CDR1 and CDR2: LNHDA, SQIVND (reference sequence). Unmatched junction bases numbered 9, after V lost 5 bases and J lost 6 bases. The CDR3 spans 15 residues. CDR3 sequence: CASSPTSGRRGEQYF. The DNA for the CDR3 is TGTGCCAGTAGTCCCACTAGCGGGAGACGTGGCGAGCAGTACTTC.

The chain employs TRBV7-9 and TRBJ2-7, with D unresolved. The ends were cut back, 1 base at V and 3 bases at J, with 10 bases in the middle. Germline lookup yields CDR1 SEHNR and CDR2 FQNEAQ (reference sequence). The CDR3 contains 14 residues. This CDR3 is CASSLERYRYEQYF. Written as DNA, the CDR3 is TGTGCCAGCAGCTTAGAGAGATATCGCTACGAGCAGTACTTC.

CDR3 sequence (DNA): TGTGCCAGCCGCTACAGGGGAGATACGCAGTATTTT. This codes for CASRYRGDTQYF. The J gene is TRBJ2-3, the V gene TRBV7-9, with 7 nucleotides matching TRBD1. CDR1 is SEHNR, CDR2 FQNEAQ, per germline (reference sequence). This CDR3 is 12 amino acids long. Unmatched junction bases numbered 4, after V lost 8 bases and J lost 5 bases.

The rearrangement joins TRBV27 to TRBJ2-3, with 10 bases matching TRBD1. V dropped 5 bases and J dropped 5; count of bases not matched to a gene: 7. This CDR3 has 15 residues. CDR1 and CDR2 (germline): MNHEY, SMNVEV (reference sequence). CDR3 in amino acids: CASSRRQGAGDTQYF. CDR3 nucleotides: TGTGCCAGCAGTAGAAGACAGGGGGCAGGAGATACGCAGTATTTT.

The gene calls are TRBV30 and TRBJ2-7, with D maybe TRBD1 (5 bases). CDR1 and CDR2 from the germline V gene are GTSNPN and SVGIG (reference sequence). The CDR3 runs to 14 residues. V shed 0 bases and J shed 1 base, with 10 bases lying between them. The CDR3 loop is CAWSVWGRSYEQYF. Written as DNA, the CDR3 is TGTGCCTGGAGTGTCTGGGGCAGGTCCTACGAGCAGTACTTC.

This clone was counted a single time. The chain couples TRBV7-2 to TRBJ1-3, with D hard to call. The germline gives CDR1 SGHTA, CDR2 FQGNSA. This CDR3 has 14 amino acids. Trimming stripped 5 bases from V and 2 bases from J, with 10 bases between. DNA of the CDR3: TGTGCCAGCAGCCCAAGCACGGCTGGAAACACCATATATTTT. Amino acid sequence: CASSPSTAGNTIYF.

V gene TRBV5-1 combines with J gene TRBJ1-1; D call uncertain. The CDR3 consists of 15 residues. Trimming took 4 bases from V and 1 from J, leaving 14 bases between them. CDR1 and CDR2 (germline): SGHRS, YFSETQ. DNA of the CDR3: TGCGCCAGCAGCAGTGAGAGAAGCGGGAACACTGAAGCTTTCTTT. It encodes CASSSERSGNTEAFF. The whole variable domain, filled in from reference TRBV5-1 and TRBJ1-1, reads KAGVTQTPRYLIKTRGQQVTLSCSPISGHRSVSWYQQTPGQGLQFLFEYFSETQRNKGNFPGRFSGRQFSNSRSEMNVSTLELGDSALYLCASSSERSGNTEAFFGQGTRLTVV.

The chain has TRBV19 and TRBJ1-2; D is ambiguous. The CDR3 loop spans 12 amino acids. In germline, CDR1 is LNHDA, CDR2 SQIVND (reference sequence). The V end was cut by 6 bases, the J end by 8 bases, with 13 bases between. This CDR3 is CASSSSQVGYTF. As DNA, the CDR3 is TGTGCCAGTAGCTCTTCCCAGGTCGGCTACACCTTC.

The chain recombines TRBV25-1 with TRBJ2-5, with D perhaps TRBD2 (6 bases). V lost 3 bases and J 5 bases, leaving 19 bases between the germline ends. The CDR3 is made up of 16 amino acids. The germline gives CDR1 MGHDK, CDR2 SYGVNS. CDR3 loop: CASSEGGGGVSETQYF. The CDR3 DNA reads as TGTGCCAGCAGTGAGGGGGGTGGTGGGGTGAGCGAGACCCAGTACTTC. Filled out from reference TRBV25-1 and TRBJ2-5, the complete variable domain reads EADIYQTPRYLVIGTGKKITLECSQTMGHDKMYWYQQDPGMELHLIHYSYGVNSTEKGDLSSESTVSRIRTEHFPLTLESARPSHTSQYLCASSEGGGGVSETQYFGPGTRLLVL.

The chain uses TRBV15 and TRBJ1-2, with 7 bases matching TRBD1. This CDR3 spans 17 amino acids. Looked up from germline, CDR1 is LNHNV and CDR2 is YYDKDF (reference sequence). J lost 4 bases, V lost 3 bases, and 14 bases had no gene match. CDR3 residues: CATSSNTQTGVSYGYTF. CDR3 in DNA: TGTGCCACCAGCAGTAATACCCAAACAGGGGTGAGCTATGGCTACACCTTC.